The sequence of this T cell receptor (beta chain) was determined in a study of T cells in Graves' hyperthyroidism and ophthalmopathy. What was amplified from RNA transcripts were TCR beta CDR3 regions. During a first-round RT-PCR of the TCR CDR3, the HTBI primer set was used. TCRdb re-derived calls from the multiplex PCR reads in MiXCR, one entry per CDR3 protein. The sample carries fewer than 900,000 distinct CDR3 sequences, roughly 20% recorded once. This clonotype was found many times. The PBMCs had their origin in roughly 9.8 ml of fresh peripheral blood. The sample was blood. This sequence originates from a woman aged 45-65 years with Graves' hyperthyroidism that later progressed to Graves' ophthalmopathy.

CDR3 bases: TGTGCCAGCAGTGAAGCGGCGTGGGACCGAATCCAAGAGACCCAGTACTTC. Translating it yields CASSEAAWDRIQETQYF. This rearrangement joins TRBV6-1 to TRBJ2-5, with D perhaps TRBD1 or TRBD2 (5 bases each). CDR1 and CDR2 (germline): MNHNS, SASEGT. The CDR3 sequence is 17 residues long. The germline V and J ends were trimmed by 0 bases and 1 base, with 15 bases remaining between them.